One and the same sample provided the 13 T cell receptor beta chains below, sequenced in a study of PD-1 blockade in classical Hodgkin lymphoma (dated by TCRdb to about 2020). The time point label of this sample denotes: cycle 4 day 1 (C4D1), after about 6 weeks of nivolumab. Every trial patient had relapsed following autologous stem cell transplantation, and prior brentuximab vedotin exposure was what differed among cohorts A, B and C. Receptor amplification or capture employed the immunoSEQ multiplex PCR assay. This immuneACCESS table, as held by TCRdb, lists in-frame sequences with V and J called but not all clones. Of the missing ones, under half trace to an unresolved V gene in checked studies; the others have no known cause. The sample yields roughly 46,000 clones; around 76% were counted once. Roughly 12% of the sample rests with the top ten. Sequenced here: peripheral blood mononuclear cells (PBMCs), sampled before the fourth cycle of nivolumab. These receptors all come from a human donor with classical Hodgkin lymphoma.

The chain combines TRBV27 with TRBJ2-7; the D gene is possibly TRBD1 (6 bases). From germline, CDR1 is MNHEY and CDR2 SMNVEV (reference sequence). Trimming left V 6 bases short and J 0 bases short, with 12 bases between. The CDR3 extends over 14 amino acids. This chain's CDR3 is CASSRTVFSYEQYF. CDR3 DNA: TGTGCCAGCAGCCGGACAGTTTTCTCCTACGAGCAGTACTTC.

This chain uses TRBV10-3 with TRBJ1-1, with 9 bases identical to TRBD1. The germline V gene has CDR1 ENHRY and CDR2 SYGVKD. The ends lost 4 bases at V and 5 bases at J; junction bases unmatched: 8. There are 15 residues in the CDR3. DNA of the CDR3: TGTGCCATCAGTGGAAAAAGACAGGGGGGGACTGAAGCTTTCTTT. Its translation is CAISGKRQGGTEAFF.

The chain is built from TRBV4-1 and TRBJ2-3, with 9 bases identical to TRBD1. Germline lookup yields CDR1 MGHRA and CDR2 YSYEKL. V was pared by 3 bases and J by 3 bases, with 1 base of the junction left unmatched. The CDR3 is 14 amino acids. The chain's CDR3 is CASSHGQGTDTQYF. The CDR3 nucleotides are TGCGCCAGCAGCCACGGACAGGGGACAGATACGCAGTATTTT.

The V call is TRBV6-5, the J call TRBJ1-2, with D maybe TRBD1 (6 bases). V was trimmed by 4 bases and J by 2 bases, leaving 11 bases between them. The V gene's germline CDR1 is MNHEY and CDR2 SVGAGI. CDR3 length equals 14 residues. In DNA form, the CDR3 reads TGTGCCAGCAGTTTTGACAGGAGAAACTATGGCTACACCTTC. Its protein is CASSFDRRNYGYTF.

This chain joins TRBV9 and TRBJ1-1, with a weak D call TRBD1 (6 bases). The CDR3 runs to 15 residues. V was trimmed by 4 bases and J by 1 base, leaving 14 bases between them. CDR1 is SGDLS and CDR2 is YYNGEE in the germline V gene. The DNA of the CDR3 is TGTGCCAGCAGCCCGTACACAGGGAGGAACACTGAAGCTTTCTTT. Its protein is CASSPYTGRNTEAFF.

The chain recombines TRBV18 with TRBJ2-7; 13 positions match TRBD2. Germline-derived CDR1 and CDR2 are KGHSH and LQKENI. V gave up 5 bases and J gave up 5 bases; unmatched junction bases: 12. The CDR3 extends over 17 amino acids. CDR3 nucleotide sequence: TGTGCCAGCTCAGCACGAATGACTAGCGGGAGGTCCCACGAGCAGTACTTC. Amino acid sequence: CASSARMTSGRSHEQYF.

CDR3 DNA sequence: TGTGCCAGCAGCTTAAGTCTAGGGGAGCCCCAGCATTTT. Amino acid sequence: CASSLSLGEPQHF. The chain couples TRBV7-3 to TRBJ1-5; D is perhaps TRBD1 (5 bases). The germline V gene encodes CDR1 SGHTA and CDR2 FQGTGA. This CDR3 comprises 13 residues. Trimming stripped 1 base from V and 8 bases from J, with 9 bases between.

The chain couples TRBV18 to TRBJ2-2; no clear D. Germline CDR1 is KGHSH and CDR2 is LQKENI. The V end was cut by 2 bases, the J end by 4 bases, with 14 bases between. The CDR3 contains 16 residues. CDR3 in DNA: TGTGCCAGCTCACCAAGGCAGGTTCCGGGCACCGGGGAGCTGTTTTTT. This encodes CASSPRQVPGTGELFF.

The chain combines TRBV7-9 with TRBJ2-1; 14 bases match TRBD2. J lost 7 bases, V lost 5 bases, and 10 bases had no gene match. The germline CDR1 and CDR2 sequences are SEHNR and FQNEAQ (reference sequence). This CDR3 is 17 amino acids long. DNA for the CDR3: TGTGCCAGCAGCACGACTAGCGGGAGGGCCGGGAGGAATGAGCAGTTCTTC. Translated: CASSTTSGRAGRNEQFF.

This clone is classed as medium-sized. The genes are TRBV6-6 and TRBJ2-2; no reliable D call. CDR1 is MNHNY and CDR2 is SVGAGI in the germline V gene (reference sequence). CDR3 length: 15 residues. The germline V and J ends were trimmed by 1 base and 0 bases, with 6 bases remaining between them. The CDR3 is CASSYFYANTGELFF. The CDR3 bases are TGTGCCAGCAGTTACTTTTACGCGAACACCGGGGAGCTGTTTTTT.

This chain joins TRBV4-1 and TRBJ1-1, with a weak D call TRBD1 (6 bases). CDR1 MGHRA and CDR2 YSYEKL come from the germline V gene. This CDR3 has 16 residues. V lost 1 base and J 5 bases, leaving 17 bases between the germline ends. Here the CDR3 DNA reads TGCGCCAGCAGCCAAGTGGTGGGGGCCGTGGGAACTGAAGCTTTCTTT. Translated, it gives CASSQVVGAVGTEAFF.

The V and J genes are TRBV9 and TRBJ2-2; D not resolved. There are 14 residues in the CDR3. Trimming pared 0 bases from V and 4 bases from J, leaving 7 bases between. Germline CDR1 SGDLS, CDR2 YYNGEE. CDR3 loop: CASSVVSLTGELFF. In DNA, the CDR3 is TGTGCCAGCAGCGTAGTATCTCTCACCGGGGAGCTGTTTTTT. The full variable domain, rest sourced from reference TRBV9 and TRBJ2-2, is DSGVTQTPKHLITATGQRVTLRCSPRSGDLSVYWYQQSLDQGLQFLIQYYNGEERAKGNILERFSAQQFPDLHSELNLSSLELGDSALYFCASSVVSLTGELFFGEGSRLTVL.

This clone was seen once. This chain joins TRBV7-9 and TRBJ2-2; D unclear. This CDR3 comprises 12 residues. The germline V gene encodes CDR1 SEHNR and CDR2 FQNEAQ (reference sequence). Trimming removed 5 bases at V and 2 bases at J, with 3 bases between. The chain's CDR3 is CASSVNTGELFF. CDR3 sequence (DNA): TGTGCCAGCAGCGTTAACACCGGGGAGCTGTTTTTT.